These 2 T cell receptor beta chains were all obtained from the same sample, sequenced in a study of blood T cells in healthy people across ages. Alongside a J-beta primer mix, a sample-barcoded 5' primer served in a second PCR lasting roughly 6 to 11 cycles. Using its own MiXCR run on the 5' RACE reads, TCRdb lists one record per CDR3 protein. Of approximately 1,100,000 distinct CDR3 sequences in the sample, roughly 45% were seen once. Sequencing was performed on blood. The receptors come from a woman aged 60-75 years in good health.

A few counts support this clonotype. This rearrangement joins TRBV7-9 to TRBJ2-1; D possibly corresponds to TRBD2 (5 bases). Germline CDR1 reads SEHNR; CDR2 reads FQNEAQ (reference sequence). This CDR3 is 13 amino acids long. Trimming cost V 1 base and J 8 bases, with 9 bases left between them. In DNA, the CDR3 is TGTGCCAGCAGCTTAGTTGGAGGAGATGAGCAGTTCTTC. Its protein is CASSLVGGDEQFF. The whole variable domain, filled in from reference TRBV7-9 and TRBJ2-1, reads DTGVSQNPRHKITKRGQNVTFRCDPISEHNRLYWYRQTLGQGPEFLTYFQNEAQLEKSRLLSDRFSAERPKGSFSTLEIQRTEQGDSAMYLCASSLVGGDEQFFGPGTRLTVL.

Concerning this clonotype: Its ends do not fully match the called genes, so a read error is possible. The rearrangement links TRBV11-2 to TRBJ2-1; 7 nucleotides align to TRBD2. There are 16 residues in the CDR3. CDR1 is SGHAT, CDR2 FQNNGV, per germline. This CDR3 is CASSLGRTSQYNEQFF. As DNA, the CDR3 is TGTGCCAGCAGCTTAGGTCGGACTAGTCAATACAATGAGCAGTTTTTC.